Listed below are T cell receptor beta chains from one sample, sequenced in a study of regulatory T cells in long-lasting Graves disease. One entry per CDR3 protein results from TCRdb running MiXCR on the multiplex PCR reads. The sample comprises more than 450,000 distinct CDR3 sequences, more than 10% of which are singletons, and roughly 8.9% rests with the top ten. These same records also appear under a second study, on T cells in Graves' hyperthyroidism and ophthalmopathy.

The specimen was peripheral blood mononuclear cells (PBMCs), collected at new diagnosis, from a patient treated with antithyroid drugs. These receptors all stem from a woman aged 30 to 39 with Graves disease. The CDR3 runs from the conserved cysteine through the conserved F or W. D genes are given only for firm matches. Only some rows state a clone size, as once, few, many or a class for expanded clones.

>TRBJ2-1|TRBV9|.|.|13
TGTGCCAGCAGCGTAGATGCGGGGAGGGAGCAGTTCTTC
CASSVDAGREQFF
>TRBJ1-5|TRBV20-1|.|many|13
TGCAGTGCTAGGGGTAGGTTGGGTCAGCCCCAGCATTTT
CSARGRLGQPQHF
>TRBJ2-3|TRBV6-1|.|.|13
TGTGCCAGCAACGCACCGAGCACAGATACGCAGTATTTT
CASNAPSTDTQYF
>TRBJ1-1|TRBV11-2|TRBD1|many|14
TGTGCCAGCAGCTTAGGACAGGGGAACACTGAAGCTTTCTTT
CASSLGQGNTEAFF
>TRBJ1-4|TRBV6-1|TRBD1|.|18
TGTGCCAGCAGTCCAAGATACACCGGGACAGGGTATAATGAAAAACTGTTTTTT
CASSPRYTGTGYNEKLFF
>TRBJ2-1|TRBV6-1|.|many|14
TGTGCCAGCAGCCCCGACAGCTCCTACAATGAGCAGTTCTTC
CASSPDSSYNEQFF
>TRBJ2-1|TRBV5-4|TRBD2|few|14
TGTGCCAGCAGCGTCAGACTAGCGGAGAATGAGCAGTTCTTC
CASSVRLAENEQFF
>TRBJ1-4|TRBV20-1|.|many|15
TGCAGTGCTAGGAGGACCTACACGGCTAATGAAAAACTGTTTTTT
CSARRTYTANEKLFF
>TRBJ2-3|TRBV6-1|TRBD2|many|18
TGTGCCAGCAGTCCGGGACTAGCGGGAGGGACTAGCACAGATACGCAGTATTTT
CASSPGLAGGTSTDTQYF
>TRBJ1-3|TRBV18|TRBD1|.|14
TGTGCCAGCTCACCAGGGACAGGCACAAACACCATATATTTT
CASSPGTGTNTIYF
>TRBJ1-1|TRBV3-1|.|many|16
TGTGCCAGCAGCCAAGAACGACGGACAGCGAACACTGAAGCTTTCTTT
CASSQERRTANTEAFF
>TRBJ1-2|TRBV28|.|many|16
TGTGCCAGCATTCCGGAGACAGCCCGGACTTCCTCTGGCTACACCTTC
CASIPETARTSSGYTF
>TRBJ2-3|TRBV11-3|.|.|13
TGTGCCAGCAGCCAGACAGGCGGGATCACGCAGTATTTT
CASSQTGGITQYF
>TRBJ1-1|TRBV10-2|.|.|14
TGCTCCAGCAGTCTCCCTTGGGATGGGACTGAAGCTTTCTTT
CSSSLPWDGTEAFF
>TRBJ1-1|TRBV20-1|.|many|12
TGCAGTGCTAGAATGCGGAACACTGAAGCTTTCTTT
CSARMRNTEAFF
>TRBJ2-2|TRBV20-1|.|many|16
TGCAGTGCTAGAGACGGTCAGCGGCGGAACACCGGGGAGCTGTTTTTT
CSARDGQRRNTGELFF
>TRBJ1-2|TRBV29-1|.|many|12
TGCAGCGTTGAGGTCAGTCCTCATGGCTACACCTTC
CSVEVSPHGYTF
>TRBJ1-2|TRBV10-3|.|.|13
TGTGCCATCAGACCAGAAAAACGAAGTGGCTACACCTTC
CAIRPEKRSGYTF
>TRBJ2-1|TRBV28|TRBD1|many|15
TGTGCCAGCAGCTCCCCGGGGACAGGGGGCAGTGAGCAGTTCTTC
CASSSPGTGGSEQFF
>TRBJ2-7|TRBV10-2|TRBD2|.|15
TGCGCCAGCACCACTGGGACTAGCGGCTCCTACGAGCAGTACTTC
CASTTGTSGSYEQYF
>TRBJ1-3|TRBV2|.|many|14
TGTGCCAGCAGTGATCACGATCAAGGAAACACCATATATTTT
CASSDHDQGNTIYF
>TRBJ2-3|TRBV7-2|.|many|15
TGTGCCAGCAGCTTACAAGGACAGACCACAGATACGCAGTATTTT
CASSLQGQTTDTQYF
>TRBJ1-2|TRBV9|.|many|15
TGTGCCAGCAGCGAAGGGTCAGGGAGAGGCTATGGCTACACCTTC
CASSEGSGRGYGYTF
>TRBJ2-3|TRBV11-3|.|.|16
TGTGCCAGCAGCTTAGACAAAACTTCTAGCACAGATACGCAGTATTTT
CASSLDKTSSTDTQYF
>TRBJ1-2|TRBV7-2|TRBD1|many|15
TGTGCCAGCAGTCACTTCGGCAGGGGGGAGGATGGCTACACCTTC
CASSHFGRGEDGYTF
>TRBJ2-7|TRBV2|.|many|16
TGTGCCAGCAGTGAAGCGCCCCGGGACACCACCTACGAGCAGTACTTC
CASSEAPRDTTYEQYF
>TRBJ2-1|TRBV12-3/TRBV12-4|.|many|15
TGTGCCAGCAACATAGAGGGGGGGAATTACAATGAGCAGTTCTTC
CASNIEGGNYNEQFF
>TRBJ2-7|TRBV2|TRBD1|many|13
TGTGCCGGAGGGACAGGGGAGGTGAAAGAGCAGTACTTC
CAGGTGEVKEQYF
>TRBJ1-5|TRBV19|TRBD1|many|15
TGTGCCAGTAGCCCGACAGGGTCGGACAATCAGCCCCAGCATTTT
CASSPTGSDNQPQHF
>TRBJ1-1|TRBV19|.|few|12
TGTGCCAGTAGTATAGGGCATCTAGGAGCTTTCTTT
CASSIGHLGAFF
>TRBJ2-5|TRBV20-1|TRBD1|many|14
TGCAGTGCTAGTCCCGGGACAGGGCAAGAGACCCAGTACTTC
CSASPGTGQETQYF
>TRBJ2-1|TRBV12-3/TRBV12-4|.|few|13
TGTGCCATCGAAGAAGAAGGGGGCAATGAGCAGTTCTTC
CAIEEEGGNEQFF
>TRBJ1-1|TRBV6-2/TRBV6-3|.|.|15
TGTGCCAGCAGTGAGACAGGATCGCTGAACACTGAAGCTTTCTTT
CASSETGSLNTEAFF
>TRBJ2-1|TRBV7-8|.|many|18
TGTGCCAGCAGCCCCCGGAGGGCGGGACTGAGCTCCTACAATGAGCAGTTCTTC
CASSPRRAGLSSYNEQFF
>TRBJ1-2|TRBV19|TRBD1|.|14
TGTGCCAGTACCCCGGGACAGGGGCTTTATGGCTACACCTTC
CASTPGQGLYGYTF
>TRBJ1-1|TRBV6-1|.|many|15
TGTGCCAGCAGGGACCCTCGGAGGATGAACACTGAAGCTTTCTTT
CASRDPRRMNTEAFF
>TRBJ1-2|TRBV10-3|TRBD1|.|14
TGTGCCATCAGGGGGGGACAGGGAAACTATGGCTACACCTTC
CAIRGGQGNYGYTF
>TRBJ2-3|TRBV9|TRBD2|.|21
TGTGCCAGCAGCTCTCAAGGAGGCCGACTAGCGGGAGGAACCTTCACAGATACGCAGTATTTT
CASSSQGGRLAGGTFTDTQYF
>TRBJ2-7|TRBV27|.|many|14
TGTGCCAGCAGGCTACGGGACGGGCCCTACGAGCAGTACTTC
CASRLRDGPYEQYF
>TRBJ2-2|TRBV19|.|many|13
TGTGCCAGTAGTGAAGCAGGGCACGGGGAGCTGTTTTTT
CASSEAGHGELFF
>TRBJ2-1|TRBV30|.|few|17
TGTGCCTGGAGTCCCCCCTGGGGGGTGGTGGGCTACAATGAGCAGTTCTTC
CAWSPPWGVVGYNEQFF
>TRBJ2-7|TRBV4-3|.|many|15
TGCGCCAGCAGCCAAATCACGGGGGGCGACCACGAGCAGTACTTC
CASSQITGGDHEQYF
>TRBJ2-7|TRBV5-1|TRBD2|many|16
TGCGCCAGCAGCTTGGGGGCGGCGGCTAGCGGTTACGAGCAGTACTTC
CASSLGAAASGYEQYF
>TRBJ2-5|TRBV19|.|.|14
TGTGCCAGTAGTATTTGGGGGATTGAAGAGACCCAGTACTTC
CASSIWGIEETQYF
>TRBJ2-5|TRBV9|.|many|15
TGTGCCAGCAGCGTAGGGGGGGTTCCATGGGAGACCCAGTACTTC
CASSVGGVPWETQYF
>TRBJ2-1|TRBV20-1|.|many|18
TGCAGTGCTAGAGATCACTTTCAGCAGCGGAGACGTTTCAATGAGCAGTTCTTC
CSARDHFQQRRRFNEQFF
>TRBJ1-1|TRBV20-1|.|many|14
TGCAGTGCTAGAGATCCGAGGAGAGGGGCTGAAGCTTTCTTT
CSARDPRRGAEAFF
>TRBJ1-2|TRBV19|TRBD1|.|15
TGTGCCAGTAGTTATGACAGGGGTTTGAGCTATGGCTACACCTTC
CASSYDRGLSYGYTF
>TRBJ1-5|TRBV28|TRBD1|many|11
TGCCCGAGGGGGCGCGATCAGCCCCAGCATTTT
CPRGRDQPQHF
>TRBJ2-1|TRBV3-1|.|many|15
TGTGCCAGCAGCCCCAAAAACCCCCTGCGGCATGAGCAGTTCTTC
CASSPKNPLRHEQFF
>TRBJ2-1|TRBV15|.|many|12
TGTGCCACCAGCAGAATAAACAATGAGCAGTTCTTC
CATSRINNEQFF
>TRBJ1-5|TRBV6-2/TRBV6-3|.|many|15
TGTGCCAGCAGTTACTCTACAGGGTCCAATCAGCCCCAGCATTTT
CASSYSTGSNQPQHF
>TRBJ2-2|TRBV27|.|many|15
TGTGCCAGCAGCTCGGTGGCAGGGAACACCGGGGAGCTGTTTTTT
CASSSVAGNTGELFF
>TRBJ1-1|TRBV14|.|many|14
TGTGCCAGCAGCAAGGGAGTTTTGAACACTGAAGCTTTCTTT
CASSKGVLNTEAFF
>TRBJ2-1|TRBV7-3|TRBD2|many|16
TGTGCCAGCAGCTTAACGAGGGGTAGCGGGAGCGATGAGCAGTTCTTC
CASSLTRGSGSDEQFF
>TRBJ1-2|TRBV3-1|.|many|14
TGTGCCAGCAGCGACCAGGGTGCCGGACGGGGCTACACCTTC
CASSDQGAGRGYTF
>TRBJ1-2|TRBV6-1|TRBD1|many|15
TGTGCCAGCAGGTCTCGGTCCACAGGGGGACAGGGCTACACCTTC
CASRSRSTGGQGYTF
>TRBJ1-4|TRBV20-1|.|.|15
TGCAGTGCTAGATCCTGGGGTGCAACTAATGAAAAACTGTTTTTT
CSARSWGATNEKLFF
>TRBJ1-5|TRBV28|TRBD1|few|15
TGTGCCAGCAGTAAAACAGGGGGGGAGAATCAGCCCCAGCATTTT
CASSKTGGENQPQHF
>TRBJ1-1|TRBV20-1|.|few|11
TGCAGTGCAATCGGGAACACTGAAGCTTTCTTT
CSAIGNTEAFF